The 4 T cell receptor beta chains reported below all come from one sample, sequenced in a study of patients and donors after allogeneic stem cell transplantation. TCRdb reprocessed the RT-PCR reads via MiXCR and lists one record per CDR3 protein. The sample shows 160,000 or so distinct CDR3 sequences, approximately 24% of them seen only once. What was sequenced was blood, either unsorted or a sorted T cell fraction (not recorded which). The receptor source for this set is a human donor who was either an allogeneic HSCT recipient or a stem cell or donor lymphocyte infusion donor (not recorded which). It is not recorded whose cells these are; they may come from a transplant donor.

In this sample, this clonotype turned up many times. V usage is TRBV5-1 and J usage is TRBJ1-2, with D unclear. The germline CDR1 and CDR2 sequences are SGHRS and YFSETQ. The V end lost 2 bases, the J end lost 7 bases, and 12 bases lay between the germline ends. The CDR3 has 13 residues. The CDR3, as DNA: TGCGCCAGCAGCTTTGGCGTACTCACTGGCTACACCTTC. Protein: CASSFGVLTGYTF.

The chain uses TRBV21-1 and TRBJ2-7; TRBD1, the table's D call, lacks a check against the DNA. TRBV21-1 is marked as a pseudogene. This CDR3 has 15 residues. CDR3 in amino acids: CASSKTPLWSYEQYF. CDR3 sequence (DNA): TGTGCCAGCAGCAAAACCCCCCTTTGGTCCTACGAGCAGTACTTC.

This clonotype has only a few counts. The chain's CDR3 is CAIRTGEAFGYTF. The CDR3 DNA is TGTGCCATTAGAACAGGGGAGGCGTTCGGCTACACCTTC. The V call is TRBV10-3, the J call TRBJ1-2; 7 bases fit TRBD1. J was trimmed by 8 bases and V by 9 bases; bases with no gene match: 12. The CDR3 is made up of 13 amino acids. Germline CDR1 and CDR2: ENHRY and SYGVKD.

This clonotype was seen only a few times. The CDR3 protein is CASSSQEAYEQYF. DNA for the CDR3: TGTGCCAGCAGCTCACAGGAAGCTTACGAGCAGTACTTC. This chain joins TRBV5-6 and TRBJ2-7; the D gene is possibly TRBD1 (5 bases). Germline V lookup: CDR1 SGHDT, CDR2 YYEEEE. This CDR3 spans 13 amino acids. Trimming pared 3 bases from V and 4 bases from J, leaving 11 bases between.